One sample yielded the 16 T cell receptor beta chains listed below, sequenced in a study of T cell responses to AZD1222 COVID-19 vaccine. Profiling relied on immunoSEQ multiplex PCR, and the TCRdb table lists in-frame clones only, not all of them. The sample records 65,000 to 80,000 clones, 83% being singletons. The source material was peripheral blood, sampled 28 days after the second AZD1222 dose. All receptors derive from an adult who received the AZD1222 COVID-19 vaccine.

The chain carries TRBV19 and TRBJ2-7; TRBD1 is a possible D gene (6 bases). CDR1 LNHDA and CDR2 SQIVND come from the germline V gene (reference sequence). There are 16 residues in the CDR3. Trimming took 5 bases from V and 1 from J, leaving 18 bases between them. CDR3 amino acids: CASSRSHPGQSYEQYF. CDR3 nucleotides: TGTGCCAGTAGTCGCTCACACCCCGGACAGTCCTACGAGCAGTACTTC.

The V gene is TRBV14, the J gene TRBJ1-1; the D is unclear. This CDR3 has 12 residues. V lost 8 bases to trimming and J lost 5 bases, with 12 bases between them. Germline-derived CDR1 and CDR2 are SGHDN and FVKESK. CDR3 sequence: CASPSGYTEAFF. DNA of the CDR3: TGTGCCAGCCCCAGCGGGTATACTGAAGCTTTCTTT. Full variable domain (rest looked up from reference TRBV14 and TRBJ1-1): EAGVTQFPSHSVIEKGQTVTLRCDPISGHDNLYWYRRVMGKEIKFLLHFVKESKQDESGMPNNRFLAERTGGTYSTLKVQPAELEDSGVYFCASPSGYTEAFFGQGTRLTVV.

This chain connects TRBV12-3 or TRBV12-4 to TRBJ2-1; D is unresolved. V dropped 7 bases and J dropped 1 base, with 8 bases sitting between them. The CDR3 sequence is 13 residues long. CDR3: CASTYFSYNEQFF. The DNA of the CDR3 is TGTGCCAGCACCTATTTTTCCTACAATGAGCAGTTCTTC.

This clone has just one count. The rearrangement uses TRBV13 and TRBJ2-4; 8 nucleotides align to TRBD2. With 5 bases clipped from V and 0 bases from J, the junction kept 6 bases outside the gene matches. The CDR3 loop spans 16 amino acids. Germline V gene lookup returns CDR1 PRHDT and CDR2 FYEKMQ (reference sequence). In nucleotides, the CDR3 is TGTGCCAGCAGCCTAACTAGCGGACTAGCCAAAAACATTCAGTACTTC. Translated: CASSLTSGLAKNIQYF.

This chain uses TRBV29-1 with TRBJ1-1; 10 bases align to TRBD1. Trimming at V came to 7 bases and at J to 0 bases, leaving 2 bases not matched to a gene. This CDR3 region has 13 residues. The V gene's germline CDR1 is SQVTM and CDR2 ANQGSEA. CDR3 sequence (DNA): TGCAGCGCTGGACAGGGGGTGAACACTGAAGCTTTCTTT. It yields the protein CSAGQGVNTEAFF.

V and J are TRBV28 and TRBJ1-1; TRBD1 matches 8 bases. Germline V CDR1 and CDR2: MDHEN, SYDVKM. The ends lost 5 bases at V and 0 bases at J; junction bases unmatched: 5. The CDR3 runs to 15 residues. CDR3 coding DNA: TGTGCCAGCAGTCGACAGGGGTTCGTGAACACTGAAGCTTTCTTT. Protein sequence: CASSRQGFVNTEAFF.

The chain employs TRBV30 and TRBJ1-5, with D possibly being TRBD1 (5 bases). The V and J ends lost 3 bases and 2 bases respectively, with 11 bases between them. The CDR3 is 14 amino acids. Germline V gene sequence: CDR1 GTSNPN, CDR2 SVGIG (reference sequence). CDR3 nucleotides: TGTGCCTGGAGCAGGGCCAACGGCAATCAGCCCCAGCATTTT. Amino acids: CAWSRANGNQPQHF.

The chain recombines TRBV3-1 (or the pseudogene TRBV3-2) with TRBJ2-7, with D maybe TRBD2 (5 bases). V lost 1 base and J 5 bases, leaving 12 bases between the germline ends. The V gene's germline CDR1 is LGHDT and CDR2 YNNKEL (reference sequence). The CDR3 totals 14 residues. As DNA, the CDR3 is TGTGCCAGCAGCCAAGGTGTTCGAGGGCACGAGCAGTACTTC. This translates into CASSQGVRGHEQYF.

The chain is built from TRBV5-6 and TRBJ2-5, with a possible D match to TRBD2 (5 bases). CDR3 length: 17 residues. The germline V gene encodes CDR1 SGHDT and CDR2 YYEEEE. V lost 0 bases and J 1 base, leaving 16 bases between the germline ends. CDR3 DNA sequence: TGTGCCAGCAGCTTGGCCAAAGGGAGCGGAGTCCAAGAGACCCAGTACTTC. Translated: CASSLAKGSGVQETQYF.

The genes are TRBV6-2 or TRBV6-3 and TRBJ2-7, with TRBD2 identical over 8 bases. CDR3 size: 13 residues. With V trimmed by 4 bases and J by 2 bases, 1 base remained unmatched. Germline lookup yields CDR1 MNHEY and CDR2 SVGEGT. The CDR3 sequence is CASSLAGTYEQYF. The CDR3, as DNA: TGTGCCAGCAGTTTAGCGGGAACCTACGAGCAGTACTTC.

Of note for this clone: Other DNA sequences in this specimen translate into the identical CDR3. The V gene is TRBV7-8, the J gene TRBJ2-7; D is ambiguous. Per the germline V gene, CDR1 is SGHVS and CDR2 is FQNEAQ. The CDR3 has 13 amino acids. The V end was cut by 3 bases, the J end by 0 bases, with 6 bases between. The CDR3 DNA follows: TGTGCCAGCAGCTTCTCTCCCTCCTACGAGCAGTACTTC. Translated, it gives CASSFSPSYEQYF. Variable domain in full (rest from reference TRBV7-8 and TRBJ2-7): GAGVSQSPRYKVAKRGQDVALRCDPISGHVSLFWYQQALGQGPEFLTYFQNEAQLDKSGLPSDRFFAERPEGSVSTLKIQRTQQEDSAVYLCASSFSPSYEQYFGPGTRLTVT.

The J gene is TRBJ1-4, the V gene TRBV27; D is unclear. Trimming stripped 9 bases from V and 5 bases from J, with 7 bases between. The germline V gene encodes CDR1 MNHEY and CDR2 SMNVEV (reference sequence). The CDR3 contains 11 residues. The CDR3 here is CASAPNEKLFF. As DNA, the CDR3 is TGTGCCAGTGCTCCAAATGAAAAACTGTTTTTT.

This chain uses TRBV24-1 with TRBJ2-3; 7 bases fit TRBD1. The CDR3 loop spans 13 amino acids. J was trimmed by 3 bases and V by 7 bases; bases with no gene match: 3. The germline CDR1 and CDR2 sequences are KGHDR and SFDVKD. This CDR3 is CATRKTGTDTQYF. CDR3 sequence (DNA): TGTGCCACCAGAAAGACAGGGACAGATACGCAGTATTTT.

This sequence joins TRBV2 and TRBJ1-6; D is perhaps TRBD1 (5 bases). The CDR3 is 13 amino acids. CDR1 is SNHLY and CDR2 is FYNNEI in the germline V gene. V was clipped by 10 bases and J by 11 bases, with 18 bases between them. CDR3: CATTGGGATPLHF. The DNA of the CDR3 is TGTGCCACCACGGGCGGTGGGGCAACACCCCTCCACTTT.

The chain uses TRBV20-1 and TRBJ2-5; no clear D gene. V was cut by 3 bases and J by 5 bases, with 16 bases left in between. This CDR3 contains 14 residues. In germline, CDR1 is DFQATT, CDR2 SNEGSKA (reference sequence). The CDR3 sequence: CSASRANSWETQYF. CDR3 DNA sequence: TGCAGTGCTAGTCGGGCGAACTCATGGGAGACCCAGTACTTC.

In its sample, this clone was seen a few times. CDR3 protein: CASSLGQRNTGNTIYF. The DNA of the CDR3 is TGCGCCAGCAGCTTGGGACAGAGGAATACTGGAAACACCATATATTTT. The V and J genes are TRBV5-1 and TRBJ1-3, with a possible D match to TRBD1 (5 bases). Germline V gene data show CDR1 as SGHRS and CDR2 as YFSETQ. V dropped 0 bases and J dropped 2 bases, with 12 bases sitting between them. The CDR3 spans 16 residues.